This T cell receptor beta chain was obtained from a study of cytomegalovirus exposure and HLA in healthy donors. Study-wide results and caveats: When a later analysis compared HLA-associated TCR beta chains with equally common others, the HLA-associated chains turned out to be more clonally expanded and to have lower generation probabilities. Reported results showed that the classifier diagnosed cytomegalovirus status with high specificity and sensitivity. Versus the approximately 720-donor mean, an Asian-associated ancestry cluster reportedly showed fewer N-insertions in a later analysis. With later analysis, a missense DCLRE1C variant became linked to TCR beta V- and J-gene trimming.

CDR3 length: 16 amino acids. V was cut by 5 bases and J by 1 base, with 17 bases left in between. In germline, CDR1 is SGHVS, CDR2 FNYEAQ. The PCR had 60 Vbeta and 13 Jbeta primers. The assay was immunoSEQ multiplex PCR, and TCRdb's table has in-frame clones only and misses some. The sample lists approximately 140,000 clones, about 85% occurring once. Note on this clone: Its antigen remains unidentified.

The clonotype originates from a human donor in good health. The chain has TRBV7-6 and TRBJ2-5, with D possibly matching TRBD1 (6 bases). The sequenced material came from PBMCs. The CDR3 is CASSPNSAGAQETQYF. CDR3 sequence (DNA): TGTGCCAGCAGCCCGAATAGCGCAGGGGCCCAAGAGACCCAGTACTTC.